This is a list of T cell receptor beta chains from one sample in a study of beta chain features in type 1 diabetes. Only in-frame clones appear in the TCRdb table, and some are missing; sequencing was by immunoSEQ multiplex PCR. The table has 200,000 to 300,000 clones, about a fifth seen once. The specimen was naive CD4+ T cells from blood. Receptor source: a woman aged 40 to 50 with type 1 diabetes. CDR3s include the opening cysteine and the closing phenylalanine or tryptophan. D genes are given only for firm matches. Only some rows state a clone size, as once, few, many or a class for expanded clones.

clone_size j_call v_call d_call cdr3_aa cdr3_nt
. TRBJ1-1 TRBV27 . CASRMTGTEAFF TGTGCCAGCAGGATGACAGGCACTGAAGCTTTCTTT
few TRBJ2-7 TRBV30 . CAWKPFLPEQYF TGTGCCTGGAAGCCTTTTTTACCCGAGCAGTACTTC
few TRBJ2-1 TRBV5-1 TRBD2 CASSPPGLAGSGNEQFF TGCGCCAGCAGCCCCCCGGGACTAGCGGGGTCCGGAAATGAGCAGTTCTTC
. TRBJ2-7 TRBV15 . CATSRDLDLSSYEQYF TGTGCCACCAGCAGAGATCTGGACTTGAGCTCCTACGAGCAGTACTTC
. TRBJ2-3 TRBV10-3 . CAISDGTDTQYF TGTGCCATCAGTGACGGTACAGATACGCAGTATTTT
. TRBJ2-5 TRBV9 TRBD1 CASSTPRGGQKLQETQYF TGTGCCAGCAGCACTCCCCGAGGGGGACAGAAACTCCAAGAGACCCAGTACTTC
. TRBJ1-6 TRBV5-1 . CASKGPTGDSPLHF TGCGCCAGCAAAGGACCGACAGGAGATTCACCCCTCCACTTT
. TRBJ1-4 TRBV7-9 TRBD1 CASSFGTADEKLFF TGTGCCAGCAGCTTCGGGACAGCTGATGAAAAACTGTTTTTT
. TRBJ1-1 TRBV4-2 . CASSQPWTENTEAFF TGTGCCAGCAGCCAGCCTTGGACTGAGAACACTGAAGCTTTCTTT
. TRBJ2-3 TRBV7-2 . CASSLSETDTQYF TGTGCCAGCAGCCTTAGCGAGACAGATACGCAGTATTTT
. TRBJ2-1 TRBV29-1 . CSVDQGTYNEQFF TGCAGCGTTGATCAGGGTACCTACAATGAGCAGTTCTTC
. TRBJ1-5 TRBV29-1 . CSVVGGSNQPQHF TGCAGCGTTGTGGGAGGGAGCAATCAGCCCCAGCATTTT
. TRBJ2-5 TRBV15 . CATSPGQGRETQYF TGTGCCACCAGTCCAGGTCAGGGAAGGGAGACCCAGTACTTC
. TRBJ1-2 TRBV2 TRBD1 CASQTNRGDYGYTF TGTGCCAGCCAGACGAACAGGGGGGACTATGGCTACACCTTC
. TRBJ2-2 TRBV18 . CASSLPWAGELFF TGTGCCAGCTCACTACCGTGGGCTGGGGAGCTGTTTTTT
. TRBJ1-2 TRBV4-3 TRBD1 CASSQVGQSNYGYTF TGCGCCAGCAGCCAAGTGGGACAGTCAAACTATGGCTACACCTTC
. TRBJ2-2 TRBV5-1 . CASSSTGPETTGELFF TGCGCCAGCAGTAGTACAGGCCCAGAGACCACCGGGGAGCTGTTTTTT
. TRBJ2-7 TRBV7-2 TRBD1 CASSSIGTGDEQYF TGTGCCAGCAGCTCCATCGGGACAGGGGACGAGCAGTACTTC
few TRBJ1-1 TRBV7-8 TRBD1 CASSLARMGQGPRWDPEAFF TGTGCCAGCAGCTTAGCAAGAATGGGACAGGGCCCGCGGTGGGACCCTGAAGCTTTCTTT
few TRBJ1-2 TRBV14 TRBD1 CASSPRTGDNYGYTF TGTGCCAGCAGCCCCCGGACAGGGGACAACTATGGCTACACCTTC
. TRBJ2-7 TRBV20-1 . CTVSPYEQYF TGCACTGTGAGCCCCTACGAGCAGTACTTC
once TRBJ2-1 TRBV5-1 TRBD2 CASTTRTSGINEQFF TGCGCCAGCACCACCAGGACTAGCGGGATCAATGAGCAGTTCTTC
few TRBJ2-1 TRBV7-9 TRBD1 CASSLVPRTGQANEQFF TGTGCCAGCAGCTTAGTTCCCAGGACAGGTCAGGCCAATGAGCAGTTCTTC
. TRBJ1-1 TRBV19 . CASSEQDTEAFF TGTGCCAGTAGTGAACAGGACACTGAAGCTTTCTTT
few TRBJ1-3 TRBV6-5 . CASSLGPSGNTIYF TGTGCCAGCTCCTTGGGCCCCTCTGGAAACACCATATATTTT
. TRBJ2-7 TRBV13 TRBD1 CASSSNRGRYEQYF TGTGCCAGCAGCTCAAACAGGGGGCGATACGAGCAGTACTTC
. TRBJ2-4 TRBV29-1 . CSVDTGGTALAKNIQYF TGCAGCGTTGATACGGGAGGGACAGCTCTAGCCAAAAACATTCAGTACTTC
few TRBJ2-7 TRBV27 TRBD1 CASSQWQGASYEQYF TGTGCCAGCAGTCAATGGCAGGGGGCTTCCTACGAGCAGTACTTC
. TRBJ1-2 TRBV29-1 TRBD1 CSVAPRGQGYGYTF TGCAGCGTTGCACCCAGGGGGCAAGGCTATGGCTACACCTTC
. TRBJ1-1 TRBV7-2 . CASSLAHLAKAFF TGTGCCAGCAGCTTAGCTCACCTCGCGAAAGCTTTCTTT
few TRBJ2-2 TRBV14 TRBD1 CAAGTGPGELFF TGTGCGGCCGGGACAGGGCCCGGGGAGCTGTTTTTT
few TRBJ1-6 TRBV28 TRBD1 CASVDRGRGPLHF TGTGCCAGCGTGGACAGGGGACGGGGACCCCTCCACTTT
few TRBJ2-1 TRBV29-1 . CSVEPRVNYNEQFF TGCAGCGTTGAACCGCGGGTAAACTACAATGAGCAGTTCTTC
few TRBJ1-2 TRBV5-1 TRBD1 CASSLMTGDYGYTF TGCGCCAGCAGCTTAATGACAGGGGACTATGGCTACACCTTC
. TRBJ1-5 TRBV7-2 . CASSTRRTRGTNQPQHF TGTGCCAGCAGCACCCGTCGAACCAGGGGAACCAATCAGCCCCAGCATTTT
. TRBJ1-6 TRBV5-4 . CASSLGAGNSPLHF TGTGCCAGCAGCTTGGGGGCAGGGAATTCACCCCTCCACTTT
few TRBJ1-5 TRBV2 . CASSDRDTNQPQHF TGTGCCAGCAGTGACCGGGACACCAATCAGCCCCAGCATTTT
. TRBJ2-7 TRBV2 TRBD1 CASSELLAGGDEQYF TGTGCCAGCAGTGAACTATTGGCAGGGGGCGACGAGCAGTACTTC
few TRBJ2-1 TRBV19 . CASSIRRGQNEQFF TGTGCCAGTAGTATAAGGAGGGGGCAAAATGAGCAGTTCTTC
. TRBJ2-3 TRBV2 . CASSQTSWPYF TGTGCCAGCAGTCAGACATCCTGGCCGTATTTT
. TRBJ2-1 TRBV2 . CASSPNPTSYNEQFF TGTGCCAGCAGCCCCAACCCGACTAGCTACAATGAGCAGTTCTTC
. TRBJ2-2 TRBV5-1 . CASSFPSVNTGELFF TGCGCCAGCAGCTTCCCTAGCGTTAACACCGGGGAGCTGTTTTTT
. TRBJ2-7 TRBV29-1 . CSVESVAYEQYF TGCAGCGTTGAGTCGGTCGCCTACGAGCAGTACTTC
. TRBJ2-3 TRBV5-1 . CASSPPGATDTQYF TGCGCCAGCAGCCCCCCGGGAGCCACAGATACGCAGTATTTT
few TRBJ2-5 TRBV7-2 TRBD1 CASRYAGGKETQYF TGTGCCAGCCGCTATGCAGGGGGCAAAGAGACCCAGTACTTC
few TRBJ1-2 TRBV4-2 TRBD1 CASSQAGQSNYGYTF TGTGCCAGCAGCCAAGCGGGACAGTCTAACTATGGCTACACCTTC
few TRBJ2-3 TRBV7-3 . CASSSSYTDTQYF TGTGCCAGCAGCTCCTCGTACACAGATACGCAGTATTTT
few TRBJ2-1 TRBV15 TRBD2 CATSSPGTSGIRRQFF TGTGCCACCAGCAGTCCCGGGACTAGCGGCATCCGACGGCAGTTCTTC